The sequence of this TCR beta chain was determined in a study of cytomegalovirus exposure and HLA in healthy donors. On the study more broadly: The 120 or so validation repertoires were produced on the same platform as the 670 or so repertoires of the first cohort. This was reported in a later analysis.

In regard to this clone: Its antigen is still unknown.

General observations from the study: The dataset shows that most TCR sequences were rare, while some public TCRs occurred in many donors. First-cohort TCR clusters tended to co-occur in the approximately 110 validation repertoires, a later analysis found.

There are 15 residues in the CDR3. V lost 5 bases to trimming and J lost 2 bases; unmatched junction nucleotides: 8. Germline V lookup: CDR1 MNHEY, CDR2 SMNVEV (reference sequence). Measured with immunoSEQ multiplex PCR; TCRdb has only the in-frame clones, and not every one. The repertoire includes more than 65,000 clones, approximately 96% of them detected once, and about 1.3% sits in the top ten. The sequence came from a woman aged 18-35 years in good health and CMV-seronegative. What was sequenced was PBMCs. The chain employs TRBV27 and TRBJ2-7, with 8 bases fitting TRBD2. CDR3 sequence (DNA): TGTGCCAGCAGTGAACTAACTAGCGGAGCCTACGAGCAGTACTTC. Its protein is CASSELTSGAYEQYF.